These 25 T cell receptor beta chains were sequenced from one sample in a study of blood T cell repertoires in COVID-19. This table comes from immunoSEQ multiplex PCR, and its TCRdb copy is limited to in-frame clones, with some not included. The repertoire has some 200,000 clones, around four fifths of them found once; the top ten carry around a sixth. The specimen was peripheral blood. These receptors all come from a woman aged 80 or older with active or convalescent COVID-19.

This chain joins TRBV15 and TRBJ1-4; D not certain. Germline V lookup: CDR1 LNHNV, CDR2 YYDKDF (reference sequence). This CDR3 is 15 amino acids long. Between the trimmed V and J ends, which lost 0 bases and 1 base, there was a span of 6 bases. The CDR3 nucleotides are TGTGCCACCAGCAGAGACGGTAAAACTAATGAAAAACTGTTTTTT. Encoded protein: CATSRDGKTNEKLFF.

This chain uses TRBV18 with TRBJ2-7; unclear D gene. Trimming left V 2 bases short and J 5 bases short, with 13 bases between. This CDR3 has 14 residues. Germline CDR1 KGHSH, CDR2 LQKENI. CDR3 sequence: CASSPDIRSDEQYF. The CDR3 coding sequence is TGTGCCAGCTCACCAGATATACGGAGCGACGAGCAGTACTTC. Full variable domain (missing parts from reference TRBV18 and TRBJ2-7): NAGVMQNPRHLVRRRGQEARLRCSPMKGHSHVYWYRQLPEEGLKFMVYLQKENIIDESGMPKERFSAEFPKEGPSILRIQQVVRGDSAAYFCASSPDIRSDEQYFGPGTRLTVT.

This clone was detected only a few times. The chain carries TRBV9 and TRBJ1-2, with D perhaps TRBD1 (5 bases). The CDR3 has 13 amino acids. The ends were cut back, 6 bases at V and 3 bases at J, with 12 bases in the middle. The germline V gene encodes CDR1 SGDLS and CDR2 YYNGEE. In nucleotides, the CDR3 is TGTGCCAGCAACCCAAGGGGATACTATGGCTACACCTTC. It is translated as CASNPRGYYGYTF.

The genes are TRBV18 and TRBJ2-5, with unresolved D. Trimming left V 8 bases short and J 5 bases short, with 12 bases between. This CDR3 comprises 12 residues. Germline V gene lookup returns CDR1 KGHSH and CDR2 LQKENI. The CDR3 DNA reads as TGTGCCAGCCTCCAGGATTCTGAGACCCAGTACTTC. Its protein is CASLQDSETQYF.

The sample holds one count of this clone. The V call is TRBV30, the J call TRBJ1-2, with D perhaps matching TRBD1 (6 bases). CDR3 length equals 16 residues. Germline CDR1 GTSNPN, CDR2 SVGIG (reference sequence). Trimming left V 2 bases short and J 6 bases short, with 22 bases between. The CDR3 loop is CAWSQPGGGAQNGYTF. Written as DNA, the CDR3 is TGTGCCTGGAGTCAACCCGGGGGGGGCGCCCAGAATGGCTACACCTTC.

CDR3 sequence (DNA): TGTGCCAGCAGCCCCTGGGGCACCGTGAACACCGGGGAGCTGTTTTTT. Its translation: CASSPWGTVNTGELFF. The chain carries TRBV7-2 and TRBJ2-2; D may be TRBD1 (5 bases). Germline V gene sequence: CDR1 SGHTA, CDR2 FQGNSA. This CDR3 is built from 16 residues. V lost 5 bases, J lost 1 base, and 14 bases lay in between.

The chain joins TRBV28 to TRBJ1-1; the match to TRBD1 covers 8 bases. Germline trimming cut 5 bases from V and 7 bases from J; bases unmatched to any gene: 12. The CDR3 extends over 15 amino acids. CDR1 and CDR2 from the germline V gene are MDHEN and SYDVKM. The CDR3 coding sequence is TGTGCCAGCAGTCCCCGAGGCAGGGGGCTTATTGAAGCTTTCTTT. Translating it yields CASSPRGRGLIEAFF.

The J gene is TRBJ2-1, the V gene TRBV3-1 (or the pseudogene TRBV3-2), with 9 positions matching TRBD2. CDR1 is LGHDT and CDR2 is YNNKEL in the germline V gene (reference sequence). V dropped 2 bases and J dropped 5; count of bases not matched to a gene: 13. This CDR3 contains 18 residues. The CDR3 nucleotides read TGTGCCAGCAGCCAACGACCCGGGACTAGCCCCTTGAACAATGAGCAGTTCTTC. As protein: CASSQRPGTSPLNNEQFF.

The genes are TRBV6-5 and TRBJ1-6; D is possibly TRBD1 (6 bases). Trimming cost V 2 bases and J 9 bases, with 11 bases left between them. The CDR3 totals 14 residues. Germline CDR1 reads MNHEY; CDR2 reads SVGAGI. For the CDR3, the DNA is TGTGCCAGCAGTTACGTAGGGACATCTTCACCCCTCCACTTT. Translated, it gives CASSYVGTSSPLHF.

The chain recombines TRBV5-1 with TRBJ2-2; tentatively, D is TRBD2 (6 bases). V was pared by 9 bases and J by 0 bases, with 18 bases between. Looked up from germline, CDR1 is SGHRS and CDR2 is YFSETQ. This CDR3 has 16 residues. The CDR3 DNA reads as TGCGCCACCTCCCTAGGGAGGACTCCGAACACCGGGGAGCTGTTTTTT. Its protein product is CATSLGRTPNTGELFF.

The V call is TRBV7-3, the J call TRBJ1-2; D perhaps matches TRBD1 (6 bases). V was pared by 5 bases and J by 8 bases, with 9 bases between. Looked up from germline, CDR1 is SGHTA and CDR2 is FQGTGA. The CDR3 is 11 amino acids. In DNA form, the CDR3 reads TGTGCCAGCAGCCCAAGGGGGGGCTACACCTTC. Protein: CASSPRGGYTF.

The chain carries TRBV2 and TRBJ1-3, with D uncertain. This CDR3 is 15 amino acids long. The ends were cut back, 5 bases at V and 0 bases at J, with 11 bases in the middle. Germline CDR1 SNHLY, CDR2 FYNNEI. DNA for the CDR3: TGTGCCAGCAGTCTTTCGGAGGTCTCTGGAAACACCATATATTTT. As protein: CASSLSEVSGNTIYF.

This chain connects TRBV25-1 to TRBJ2-5; possibly TRBD1 for D (6 bases). The V and J ends lost 5 bases and 1 base respectively, with 8 bases between them. Germline lookup yields CDR1 MGHDK and CDR2 SYGVNS. The CDR3 length is 13 residues. CDR3 loop: CASSRQVQETQYF. CDR3 in DNA: TGTGCCAGCAGTCGACAGGTCCAAGAGACCCAGTACTTC.

The chain combines TRBV3-1 (or the pseudogene TRBV3-2) with TRBJ2-1; D gene unclear. Trimming pared 0 bases from V and 4 bases from J, leaving 10 bases between. The CDR3 extends over 15 amino acids. CDR1 and CDR2 (germline): LGHDT, YNNKEL (reference sequence). CDR3 sequence reads: CASSQEAAFYNEQFF. CDR3 DNA sequence: TGTGCCAGCAGCCAAGAAGCCGCCTTTTACAATGAGCAGTTCTTC.

This clone has only one observation. The V gene is TRBV7-9, the J gene TRBJ1-4; D perhaps matches TRBD1 (5 bases). The V gene lost 7 bases and the J gene lost 8 bases, with 20 bases spanning the gap. The V gene's germline CDR1 is SEHNR and CDR2 FQNEAQ (reference sequence). This CDR3 is built from 15 residues. The CDR3 DNA follows: TGTGCCAGCAACGTCGCTTTGGGGGGAGAAGAAAAACTGTTTTTT. Amino acid sequence: CASNVALGGEEKLFF.

V usage is TRBV15 and J usage is TRBJ2-4; TRBD1 is a possible D gene (5 bases). CDR1 LNHNV and CDR2 YYDKDF come from the germline V gene (reference sequence). CDR3 size: 14 residues. Deletions cut 1 base from V and 8 bases from J, with 12 bases between. The CDR3 loop reads CATSRAGREDIQYF. The CDR3 region has the DNA TGTGCCACCAGCAGAGCCGGCAGGGAAGACATTCAGTACTTC.

The V and J genes are TRBV5-8 and TRBJ2-3; D might be TRBD1 (6 bases). The V gene's germline CDR1 is SGHTS and CDR2 YDEGEE. V was cut by 4 bases and J by 3 bases, with 15 bases left in between. The CDR3 is 15 residues long. CDR3 nucleotide sequence: TGTGCCAGCAGCGGTGACAGGTTGGGTACAGATACGCAGTATTTT. Amino acids: CASSGDRLGTDTQYF.

This sequence joins TRBV7-9 and TRBJ1-2, with D maybe TRBD1 (6 bases). Germline lookup yields CDR1 SEHNR and CDR2 FQNEAQ (reference sequence). The CDR3 contains 12 residues. V lost 11 bases and J 6 bases, leaving 16 bases between the germline ends. Here the CDR3 reads CALSWGGDGYTF. CDR3 DNA sequence: TGTGCCCTGAGCTGGGGGGGCGATGGCTACACCTTC.

The V gene is TRBV6-5, the J gene TRBJ1-5; unclear D gene. Between the trimmed V and J ends, which lost 0 bases and 3 bases, there was a span of 6 bases. This CDR3 has 14 amino acids. Germline V gene lookup returns CDR1 MNHEY and CDR2 SVGAGI. Here the CDR3 reads CASSYSQNNQPQHF. The CDR3 coding sequence is TGTGCCAGCAGTTACTCTCAGAACAATCAGCCCCAGCATTTT.

The chain joins TRBV4-2 to TRBJ2-1; D may be TRBD2 (7 bases). V lost 0 bases, J lost 6 bases, and 15 bases lay in between. The length of the CDR3 is 16 residues. Per germline, CDR1 LGHNA and CDR2 YNFKEQ. The CDR3 DNA sequence: TGTGCCAGCAGCCAAGAAGGGGGGGCCGGTATCAATGAGCAGTTCTTC. This encodes CASSQEGGAGINEQFF.

The chain couples TRBV5-1 to TRBJ2-2; no firm D call. This CDR3 is built from 15 residues. V was cut by 0 bases and J by 1 base, with 7 bases left in between. Per the germline V gene, CDR1 is SGHRS and CDR2 is YFSETQ. This chain's CDR3 is CASSLAPGNTGELFF. The CDR3 DNA reads TGCGCCAGCAGCTTGGCCCCAGGGAACACCGGGGAGCTGTTTTTT.

The V gene is TRBV6-4, the J gene TRBJ2-1; D may be TRBD2 (5 bases). This CDR3 comprises 13 residues. Germline V gene lookup returns CDR1 MRHNA and CDR2 SNTAGT. The ends were cut back, 2 bases at V and 7 bases at J, with 9 bases in the middle. In DNA, the CDR3 is TGTGCCAGCAGTGACATACTAGGGAATGAGCAGTTCTTC. The encoded protein is CASSDILGNEQFF.

This chain connects TRBV27 to TRBJ1-2; D possibly corresponds to TRBD1 (5 bases). The V and J ends lost 7 bases and 2 bases respectively, with 11 bases between them. This CDR3 has 13 residues. Germline loops: CDR1 MNHEY, CDR2 SMNVEV (reference sequence). CDR3: CASTSSGNYGYTF. The CDR3 coding sequence is TGTGCCAGCACCTCGTCAGGGAACTATGGCTACACCTTC.

This sequence joins TRBV5-4 and TRBJ2-1; possibly TRBD1 for D (7 bases). The CDR3 sequence is 13 residues long. CDR1 SGHNT and CDR2 YYREEE come from the germline V gene (reference sequence). V was cut by 4 bases and J by 14 bases, with 19 bases left in between. CDR3 sequence: CASSVGQAGGEFF. CDR3 coding DNA: TGTGCCAGCAGCGTCGGACAGGCTGGCGGGGAGTTCTTC.

The J gene is TRBJ2-7, the V gene TRBV6-2 or TRBV6-3; tentative D call: TRBD2 (5 bases). This CDR3 is 13 amino acids long. The germline V gene encodes CDR1 MNHEY and CDR2 SVGEGT. The ends were cut back, 4 bases at V and 1 base at J, with 8 bases in the middle. The CDR3: CASSSQRSYEQYF. In DNA form, the CDR3 reads TGTGCCAGCAGTTCCCAGCGGTCCTACGAGCAGTACTTC.